One and the same sample provided the 9 T cell receptor beta chains below, sequenced in a study of T cells in Graves' hyperthyroidism and ophthalmopathy (dated by TCRdb to the late 2010s). Libraries were made using multiplex PCR. The run used an Illumina HiSeq 2000. The TCR beta CDR3 regions were amplified from RNA transcripts. The TCR CDR3 was subjected to a first round of RT-PCR using the HTBI primer set and the Qiagen OneStep RT-PCR kit. TCRdb reanalyzed the raw reads on its own, using fastp at Q25 for trimming and MiXCR for clone calling, and kept in-frame beta chains. Under each unique CDR3 protein, matching rows form one entry showing the most common genes and DNA. The sample records a few hundred thousand distinct CDR3 sequences, 15% to 17% of which are singletons. The top ten clones comprise roughly 14% of the sample. The specimen was blood. The receptor set was obtained from a woman aged 18-30 years with Graves' hyperthyroidism.

This clonotype was found once. The V gene is TRBV24-1, the J gene TRBJ2-1; D assignment may be TRBD1 or TRBD2 (6 bases each). The CDR3 contains 13 residues. Germline lookup yields CDR1 KGHDR and CDR2 SFDVKD. With 9 bases removed from V and 6 bases from J, the gap between germline ends came to 14 bases. The CDR3 is CATAQGGVNEQFF. CDR3 DNA: TGTGCCACCGCACAGGGAGGAGTCAATGAGCAGTTCTTC.

This clonotype was picked up a small number of times. This chain joins TRBV20-1 and TRBJ1-3, with TRBD1 matching over 10 bases. Germline-derived CDR1 and CDR2 are DFQATT and SNEGSKA (reference sequence). V lost 6 bases to trimming and J lost 4 bases; unmatched junction nucleotides: 6. The CDR3 length is 14 residues. In nucleotides, the CDR3 is TGCAGTGCCAACCGGGACAGGGGAGGAAACACCATATATTTT. Residues: CSANRDRGGNTIYF.

This clonotype was recorded a few times. V usage is TRBV6-5 and J usage is TRBJ1-4; D gene unclear. This CDR3 contains 14 residues. Trimming removed 2 bases from V and 8 bases from J, with 12 bases in between. CDR1 and CDR2 (germline): MNHEY, SVGAGI. The CDR3 bases are TGTGCCAGCAGTTACCTGGGAATAAGGGAAAAACTGTTTTTT. As protein: CASSYLGIREKLFF.

This clonotype was seen ten or more times. This rearrangement joins TRBV18 to TRBJ1-4, with D uncertain. The CDR3 is made up of 14 amino acids. Germline CDR1 is KGHSH and CDR2 is LQKENI. Between the trimmed V and J ends, which lost 3 bases and 7 bases, there was a span of 12 bases. As DNA, the CDR3 is TGTGCCAGCTCACCCATGAGGGCGGGTGAAAAACTGTTTTTT. This encodes CASSPMRAGEKLFF.

This clonotype was counted ten times or more. This sequence joins TRBV7-2 and TRBJ1-2; maybe TRBD1 (6 bases). Per germline, CDR1 SGHTA and CDR2 FQGNSA. The V gene lost 5 bases and the J gene lost 9 bases, with 19 bases spanning the gap. This CDR3 spans 14 amino acids. Here the CDR3 reads CASSQAGAPVSYTF. CDR3 bases: TGTGCCAGCAGCCAAGCGGGGGCCCCGGTGAGCTACACCTTC.

The chain combines TRBV24-1 with TRBJ1-2, with D possibly TRBD1 on 6 matching bases. Germline lookup yields CDR1 KGHDR and CDR2 SFDVKD. Trimming shortened V by 7 bases and J by 6 bases, and 17 bases separated the two germline ends. The CDR3 runs to 14 residues. CDR3 bases: TGTGCCACCAGACCCTCGGGGGCCAGGGATGGCTACACCTTC. Its protein product is CATRPSGARDGYTF.

The J gene is TRBJ2-7, the V gene TRBV6-1; tentatively, D is TRBD1 (5 bases). Trimming shortened V by 7 bases and J by 5 bases, and 15 bases separated the two germline ends. Germline V gives CDR1 MNHNS, CDR2 SASEGT. The CDR3 totals 13 residues. CDR3 sequence (DNA): TGTGCCAGCACCTCGACAGAAAGGCACGAGCAGTACTTC. Encoded protein: CASTSTERHEQYF.

V usage is TRBV29-1 and J usage is TRBJ2-5; 9 bases are a match to TRBD1. In germline, CDR1 is SQVTM, CDR2 ANQGSEA. CDR3 length equals 14 residues. J was trimmed by 4 bases and V by 6 bases; bases with no gene match: 9. CDR3 sequence (DNA): TGCAGCGTGAGGGACGGGACAGGGCTAGAGACCCAGTACTTC. It is translated as CSVRDGTGLETQYF.

This clonotype has at least ten counts. J is TRBJ2-1 and V is TRBV7-6; D perhaps matches TRBD2 (6 bases). The CDR3 runs to 17 residues. CDR1 and CDR2 from the germline V gene are SGHVS and FNYEAQ. The ends were cut back, 1 base at V and 0 bases at J, with 13 bases in the middle. The CDR3 protein is CASSLVWRGSSYNEQFF. In nucleotides, the CDR3 is TGTGCCAGCAGCTTAGTATGGCGGGGCTCCTCCTACAATGAGCAGTTCTTC.